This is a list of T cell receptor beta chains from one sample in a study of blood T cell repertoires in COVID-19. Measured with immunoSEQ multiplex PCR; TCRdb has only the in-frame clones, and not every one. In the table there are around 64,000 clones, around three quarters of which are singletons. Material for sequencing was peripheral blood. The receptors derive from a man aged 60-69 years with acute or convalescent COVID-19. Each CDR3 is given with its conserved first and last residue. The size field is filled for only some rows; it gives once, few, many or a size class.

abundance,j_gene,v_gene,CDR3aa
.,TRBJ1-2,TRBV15,CATSRGTVGYTF
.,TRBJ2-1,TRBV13,CASSLVLEEGYNEQFF
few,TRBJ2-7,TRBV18,CASSPTQVQGQYF
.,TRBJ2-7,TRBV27,CASSIQAGGYEQYF
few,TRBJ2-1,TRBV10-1,CASSSSGSGYNEQFF
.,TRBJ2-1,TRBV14,CASSHIADFQYNEQFF
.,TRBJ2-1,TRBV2,CATGRNRNEQFF
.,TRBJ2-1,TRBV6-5,CAHGQINEQFF
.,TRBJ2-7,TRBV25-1,CASSPRHYLRNYEQYF
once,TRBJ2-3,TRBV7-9,CASSPGLVADTQYF
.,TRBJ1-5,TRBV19,CASSMDRGWWNQPQHF
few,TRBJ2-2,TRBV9,CASSELSVNTGELFF
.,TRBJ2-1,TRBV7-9,CASSAAGTPYNEQFF
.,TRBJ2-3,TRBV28,CASNPRLELVDTQYF
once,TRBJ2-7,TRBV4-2,CASSQARGTSAYEQYF
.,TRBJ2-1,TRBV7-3,CASSLGPGNHEQFF
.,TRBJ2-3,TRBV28,CASSNSEQGLTDTQYF
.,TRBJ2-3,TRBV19,CASSLQGAVGTDTQYF
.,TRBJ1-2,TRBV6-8,CASSSTTRTGVNGYTF
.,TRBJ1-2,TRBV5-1,CASSLGDYRDRDGYTF
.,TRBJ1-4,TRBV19,CASREKNEKLFF
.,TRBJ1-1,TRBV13,CASSRLNTEAFF
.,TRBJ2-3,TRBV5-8,CASSLLGGPSTDTQYF
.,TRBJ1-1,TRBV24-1,CATSGQANTEAFF
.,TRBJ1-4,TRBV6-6,CASSYSRGPNEKLFF
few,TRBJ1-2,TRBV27,CASSSRVNGYGYTF
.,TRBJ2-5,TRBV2,CASRPGRGLKGEETQYF
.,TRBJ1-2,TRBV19,CASSPDRDNYGYTF
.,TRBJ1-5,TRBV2,CASSERGQYQPQHF
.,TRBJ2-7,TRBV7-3,CASSLRLAGPYEQYF
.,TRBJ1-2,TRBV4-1,CASSQDLGSYGYTF
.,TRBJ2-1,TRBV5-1,CASSLIPASGILSSYNEQFF
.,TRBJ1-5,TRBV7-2,CASSLETGMRPQHF
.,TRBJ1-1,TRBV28,CASSSQGMGNTEAFF
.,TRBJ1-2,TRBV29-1,CSVEPGGARGYTF
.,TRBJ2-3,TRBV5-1,CASSAGRQGIDTQYF
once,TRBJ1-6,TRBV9,CASSEEYNSPLHF
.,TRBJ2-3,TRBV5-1,CASRLLLGQSSTDTQYF
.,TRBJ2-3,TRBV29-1,CSVEWGGLVFTNTDTQYF
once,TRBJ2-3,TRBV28,CASSLTGVGDTQYF
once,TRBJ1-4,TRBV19,CASSDRGKVEKLFF
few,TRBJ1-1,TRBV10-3,CAISDYSKGKNTEAFF
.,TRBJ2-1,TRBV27,CASSPTRRGNEQFF
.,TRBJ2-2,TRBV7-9,CASSSVLAGGRRTGELFF
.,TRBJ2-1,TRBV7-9,CASSLGGVSYNEQFF
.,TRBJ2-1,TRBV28,CASSFQSQGIEQFF
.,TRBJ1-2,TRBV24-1,CATSDSAAGPYGYTF
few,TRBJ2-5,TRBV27,CASSLSGRATQETQYF
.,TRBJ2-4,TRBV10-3,CAISESSLAKNIQYF
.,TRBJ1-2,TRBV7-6,CASSSSNYGYTF
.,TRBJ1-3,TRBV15,CATSRELGGSSGNTIYF
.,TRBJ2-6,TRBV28,CASRVTGPGANVLTF
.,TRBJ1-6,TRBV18,CASSPQENSPLHF
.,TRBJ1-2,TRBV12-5,CASLRDGYTF